These 3 T cell receptor beta chains came from one sample sequenced in a study of vaccination and CD4 T cells after COVID-19. Oncomine TCR Beta short-read sequencing was applied to DNA from cultured CD4+ T cells. TCRdb recomputed calls from the PCR reads with MiXCR, one row per CDR3 protein. Seen here are around 12,000 distinct CDR3 sequences, roughly 40% observed once, and the top ten hold roughly 12%. Treatment indicated: approximately 9-day PBMC culture with coronavirus spike peptide pools or control peptides (ViraFEST assay). Their recognized antigens are unknown. Sequencing was performed on CD4+ T cells from blood, cultured in vitro, taken after SARS-CoV-2 vaccination. Receptors originate from a human donor who had recovered from COVID-19.

This clonotype was seen a few times. The V and J genes are TRBV20-1 and TRBJ1-2; 10 nucleotides match TRBD1. The junction had 4 bases not matched to a gene; V was cut back by 7 bases and J by 2 bases. This CDR3 contains 13 residues. The germline gives CDR1 DFQATT, CDR2 SNEGSKA (reference sequence). CDR3 residues: CSVGQGINYGYTF. CDR3 coding DNA: TGCAGTGTGGGACAGGGGATAAACTATGGCTACACCTTC.

By frequency in the sample, this clonotype is medium-sized. The DNA for the CDR3 is TGTGCCAGCAGCTTAGGGCCAATCAATGAGCAGTTCTTC. The encoded protein is CASSLGPINEQFF. The chain has TRBV7-2 and TRBJ2-1; no reliable D call. Germline V CDR1 and CDR2: SGHTA, FQGNSA. V gave up 1 base and J gave up 6 bases, with 7 bases separating them. The CDR3 is made up of 13 amino acids.

The V call is TRBV18, the J call TRBJ1-1, with 7 bases fitting TRBD1. Germline V CDR1 and CDR2: KGHSH, LQKENI. J lost 5 bases, V lost 3 bases, and 6 bases had no gene match. The CDR3 extends over 14 amino acids. The CDR3 DNA reads TGTGCCAGCTCACCGGTCGGCAGGGGGACTGAAGCTTTCTTT. It codes for CASSPVGRGTEAFF.